This T cell receptor (beta chain) was obtained from a study of a mutant IDH1 vaccine in newly diagnosed glioma. This clone showed up just a few times. Antigen unknown. Germline lookup yields CDR1 LGHNA and CDR2 YNFKEQ. The CDR3 length is 19 residues. Germline trimming cut 4 bases from V and 5 bases from J; bases unmatched to any gene: 19. Repertoires were generated with immunoSEQ multiplex PCR, while TCRdb's copy carries only in-frame clones and drops some. The table lists 50,000 or so clones, around four fifths of them singletons. Time point indicated: week 5, during vaccination. Every single dose of the vaccine, 300 ug of mutant IDH1 20-mer peptide, came with topical imiquimod.

The clonotype was recovered from a woman between 45 and 65 years old with glioma. This specimen was PBMCs, taken from a glioma patient whose treatment included an IDH1 peptide vaccine. V is TRBV4-2 and J is TRBJ2-5, with 10 nucleotides matching TRBD2. Written as DNA, the CDR3 is TGTGCCAGCAGCCGAAAAGTCCCAACTAGCGGGGCCGCGGGGGAGACCCAGTACTTC. It encodes CASSRKVPTSGAAGETQYF.